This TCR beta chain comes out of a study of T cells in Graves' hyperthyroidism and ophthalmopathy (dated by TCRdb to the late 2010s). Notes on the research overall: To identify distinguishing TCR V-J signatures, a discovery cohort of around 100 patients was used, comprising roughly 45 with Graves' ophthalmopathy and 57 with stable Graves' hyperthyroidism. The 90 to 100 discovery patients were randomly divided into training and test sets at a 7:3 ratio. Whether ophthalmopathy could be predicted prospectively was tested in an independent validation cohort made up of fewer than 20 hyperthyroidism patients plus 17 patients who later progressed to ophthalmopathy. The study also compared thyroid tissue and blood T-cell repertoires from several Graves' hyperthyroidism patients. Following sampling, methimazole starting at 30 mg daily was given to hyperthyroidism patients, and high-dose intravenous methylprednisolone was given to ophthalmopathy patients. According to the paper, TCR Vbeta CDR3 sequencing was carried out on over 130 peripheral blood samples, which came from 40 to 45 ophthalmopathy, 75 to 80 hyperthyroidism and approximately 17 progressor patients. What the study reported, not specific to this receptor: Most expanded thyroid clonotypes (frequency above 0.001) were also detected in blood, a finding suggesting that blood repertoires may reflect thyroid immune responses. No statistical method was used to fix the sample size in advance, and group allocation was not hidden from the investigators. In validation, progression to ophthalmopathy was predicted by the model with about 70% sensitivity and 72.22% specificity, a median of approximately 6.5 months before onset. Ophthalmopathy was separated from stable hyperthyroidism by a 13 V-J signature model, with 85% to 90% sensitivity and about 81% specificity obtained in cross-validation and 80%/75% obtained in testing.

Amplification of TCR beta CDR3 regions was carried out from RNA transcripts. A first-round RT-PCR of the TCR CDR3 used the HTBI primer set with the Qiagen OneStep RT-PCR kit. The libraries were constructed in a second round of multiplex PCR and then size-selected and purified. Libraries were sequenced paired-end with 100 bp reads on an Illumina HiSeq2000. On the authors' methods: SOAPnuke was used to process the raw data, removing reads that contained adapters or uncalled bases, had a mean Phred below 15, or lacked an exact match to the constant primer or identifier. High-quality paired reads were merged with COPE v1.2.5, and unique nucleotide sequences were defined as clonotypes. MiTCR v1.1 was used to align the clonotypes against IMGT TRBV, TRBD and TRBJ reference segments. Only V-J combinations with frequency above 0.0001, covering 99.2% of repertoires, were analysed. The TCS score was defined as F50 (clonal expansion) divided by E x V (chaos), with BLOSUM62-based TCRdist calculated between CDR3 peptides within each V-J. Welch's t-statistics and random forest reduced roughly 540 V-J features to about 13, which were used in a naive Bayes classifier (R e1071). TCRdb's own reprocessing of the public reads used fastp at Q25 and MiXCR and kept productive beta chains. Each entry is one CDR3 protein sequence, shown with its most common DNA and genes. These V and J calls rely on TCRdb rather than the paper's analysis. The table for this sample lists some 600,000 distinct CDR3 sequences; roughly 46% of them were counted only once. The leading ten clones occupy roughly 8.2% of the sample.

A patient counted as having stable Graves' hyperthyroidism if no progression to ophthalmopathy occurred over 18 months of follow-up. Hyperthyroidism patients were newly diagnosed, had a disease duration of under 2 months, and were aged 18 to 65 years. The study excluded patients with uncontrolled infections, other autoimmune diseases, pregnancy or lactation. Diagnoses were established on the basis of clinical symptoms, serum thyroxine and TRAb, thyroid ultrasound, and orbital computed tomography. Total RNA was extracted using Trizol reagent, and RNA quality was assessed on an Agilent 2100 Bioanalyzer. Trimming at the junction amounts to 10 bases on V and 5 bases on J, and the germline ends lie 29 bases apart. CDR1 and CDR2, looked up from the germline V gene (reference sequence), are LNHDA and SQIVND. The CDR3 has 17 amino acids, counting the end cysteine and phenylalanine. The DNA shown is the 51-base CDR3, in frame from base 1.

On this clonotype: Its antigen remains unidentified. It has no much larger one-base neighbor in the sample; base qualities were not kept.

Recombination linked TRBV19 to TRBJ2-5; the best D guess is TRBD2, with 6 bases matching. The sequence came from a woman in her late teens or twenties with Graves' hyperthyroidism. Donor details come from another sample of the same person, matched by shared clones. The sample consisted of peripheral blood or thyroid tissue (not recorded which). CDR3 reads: CATLGRTTSGTWETQYF. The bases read TGTGCCACTCTTGGGCGGACTACCTCGGGTACATGGGAGACCCAGTACTTC. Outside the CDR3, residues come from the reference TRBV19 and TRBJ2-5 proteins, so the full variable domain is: DGGITQSPKYLFRKEGQNVTLSCEQNLNHDAMYWYRQDPGQGLRLIYYSQIVNDFQKGDIAEGYSVSREKKESFPLTVTSAQKNPTAFYLCATLGRTTSGTWETQYFGPGTRLLVL.